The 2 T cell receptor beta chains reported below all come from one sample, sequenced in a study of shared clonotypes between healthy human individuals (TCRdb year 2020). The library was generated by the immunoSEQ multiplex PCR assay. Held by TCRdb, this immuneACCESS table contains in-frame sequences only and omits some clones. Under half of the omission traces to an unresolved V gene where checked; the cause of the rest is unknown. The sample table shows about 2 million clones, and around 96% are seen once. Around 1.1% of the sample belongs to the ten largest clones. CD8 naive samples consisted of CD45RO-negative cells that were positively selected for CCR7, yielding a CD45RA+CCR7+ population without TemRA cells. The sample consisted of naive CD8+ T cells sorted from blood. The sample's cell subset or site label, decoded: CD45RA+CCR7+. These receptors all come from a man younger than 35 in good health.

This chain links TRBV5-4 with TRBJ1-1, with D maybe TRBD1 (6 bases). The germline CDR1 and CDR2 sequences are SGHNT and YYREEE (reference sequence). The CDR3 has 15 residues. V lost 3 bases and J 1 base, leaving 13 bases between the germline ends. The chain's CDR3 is CASSSEGGKNTEAFF. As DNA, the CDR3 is TGTGCCAGCAGCTCGGAAGGGGGGAAGAACACTGAAGCTTTCTTT. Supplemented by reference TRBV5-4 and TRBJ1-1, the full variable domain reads ETGVTQSPTHLIKTRGQQVTLRCSSQSGHNTVSWYQQALGQGPQFIFQYYREEENGRGNFPPRFSGLQFPNYSSELNVNALELDDSALYLCASSSEGGKNTEAFFGQGTRLTVV.

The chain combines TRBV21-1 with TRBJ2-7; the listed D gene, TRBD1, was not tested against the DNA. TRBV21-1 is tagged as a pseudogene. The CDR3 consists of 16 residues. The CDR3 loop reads CASSARWGQGYPEQYF. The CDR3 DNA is TGTGCCAGCAGCGCCCGATGGGGACAGGGCTATCCCGAGCAGTACTTC.